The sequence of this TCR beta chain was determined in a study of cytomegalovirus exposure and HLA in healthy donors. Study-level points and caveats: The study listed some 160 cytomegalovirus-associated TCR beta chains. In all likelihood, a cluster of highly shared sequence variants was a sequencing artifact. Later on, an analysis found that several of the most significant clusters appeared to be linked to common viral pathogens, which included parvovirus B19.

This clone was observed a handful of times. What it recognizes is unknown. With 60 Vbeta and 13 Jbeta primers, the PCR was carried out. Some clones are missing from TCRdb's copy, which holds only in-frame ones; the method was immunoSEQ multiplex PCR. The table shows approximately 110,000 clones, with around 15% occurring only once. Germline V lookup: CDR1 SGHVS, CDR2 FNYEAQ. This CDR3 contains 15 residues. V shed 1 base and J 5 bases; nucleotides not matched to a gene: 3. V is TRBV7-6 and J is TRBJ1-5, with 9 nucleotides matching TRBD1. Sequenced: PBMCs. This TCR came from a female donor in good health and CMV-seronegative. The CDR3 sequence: CASSLVQGADQPQHF. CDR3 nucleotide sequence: TGTGCCAGCAGCTTAGTACAGGGGGCGGATCAGCCCCAGCATTTT.